This T cell receptor (beta chain) came from a study of T cell responses to AZD1222 COVID-19 vaccine. General observations from the study: Every sample of the repertoires postdated the peak T cell response. With two AZD1222 doses given, Spike-specific TCR breadth and depth both rose. Females made up more of the donors, who were largely white British, and clonal diversity may have come out too low.

TCRdb's copy holds only in-frame clones and misses some; the assay was immunoSEQ multiplex PCR. Of roughly 260,000 clones in the sample, 90% to 95% were seen once. CDR3 length: 17 residues. The germline gives CDR1 LNHNV, CDR2 YYDKDF (reference sequence). Trimming removed 1 base from V and 3 bases from J; junction bases left unmatched: 7. Note on this clone: Its antigen is unknown.

The sample here was peripheral blood, taken on day 0 of AZD1222 vaccination. The chain combines TRBV15 with TRBJ2-5; 11 positions agree with TRBD2. This receptor was identified in an adult in good health. CDR3 nucleotides: TGTGCCACCAGCAGAGTTGGTGTTAGCGGGAGGGAAGAGACCCAGTACTTC. Protein product: CATSRVGVSGREETQYF.